These 2 T cell receptor beta chains came from one sample sequenced in a study of shared clonotypes between healthy human individuals. The protocol was immunoSEQ multiplex PCR, while the TCRdb copy is restricted to in-frame clones and leaves out a portion. There are 760,000 or so clones in the sample; about 96% occur only once, and around 0.21% lies in the top ten. Naive CD8 cells, CD45RO-negative and positively selected for CCR7, excluded terminally differentiated effector memory CD45RA+ cells. Sequencing was performed on naive CD8+ T cells sorted from blood. These TCRs come from a man aged 25-40 years in good health.

The chain uses TRBV30 and TRBJ2-2; no reliable D call. V was clipped by 4 bases and J by 0 bases, with 6 bases between them. Looked up from germline, CDR1 is GTSNPN and CDR2 is SVGIG (reference sequence). The CDR3 has 13 residues. CDR3 amino acids: CAWKGTNTGELFF. CDR3 coding DNA: TGTGCCTGGAAGGGAACGAACACCGGGGAGCTGTTTTTT.

The J gene is TRBJ1-2, the V gene TRBV11-2; 8 bases are a match to TRBD1. CDR3 length: 16 residues. V was pared by 4 bases and J by 3 bases, with 10 bases of the junction left unmatched. Germline V gene sequence: CDR1 SGHAT, CDR2 FQNNGV. CDR3 protein: CASSSGPGQAHYGYTF. The DNA of the CDR3 is TGTGCCAGCAGCTCTGGCCCGGGACAGGCCCACTATGGCTACACCTTC. The variable domain in full, with the rest retrieved from reference TRBV11-2 and TRBJ1-2, is EAGVAQSPRYKIIEKRQSVAFWCNPISGHATLYWYQQILGQGPKLLIQFQNNGVVDDSQLPKDRFSAERLKGVDSTLKIQPAKLEDSAVYLCASSSGPGQAHYGYTFGSGTRLTVV.